The 8 T cell receptor beta chains below come from one sample, sequenced in a study of cytomegalovirus exposure and HLA in healthy donors. Use of 60 Vbeta and 13 Jbeta primers characterized the PCR. The data were produced by immunoSEQ multiplex PCR, yet TCRdb's version contains in-frame clones alone and is incomplete. The profile shows some 150,000 clones, roughly 9.6% of them singletons. The specimen was PBMCs. The receptor source for this set is a woman aged 40 to 50 in good health and CMV-seropositive.

Only a few counts were recorded for this clone. The CDR3 is CASSLRTSTDTQYF. For the CDR3, the DNA is TGTGCCAGCAGTCTCCGGACAAGCACAGATACGCAGTATTTT. The chain couples TRBV2 to TRBJ2-3; D perhaps matches TRBD1 (5 bases). V was cut by 5 bases and J by 0 bases, with 9 bases left in between. Germline values: CDR1 SNHLY, CDR2 FYNNEI. The CDR3 has 14 residues. Full variable domain (remainder filled in from reference TRBV2 and TRBJ2-3): EPEVTQTPSHQVTQMGQEVILRCVPISNHLYFYWYRQILGQKVEFLVSFYNNEISEKSEIFDDQFSVERPDGSNFTLKIRSTKLEDSAMYFCASSLRTSTDTQYFGPGTRLTVL.

This clone appeared a few times. The rearrangement uses TRBV7-3 and TRBJ2-5, with 14 bases lining up with TRBD2. The CDR3 loop spans 17 amino acids. The J segment lost 5 bases and the V segment lost 2 bases, leaving 7 bases of the junction unmatched. Germline V gene lookup returns CDR1 SGHTA and CDR2 FQGTGA. The CDR3 DNA is TGTGCCAGCAGCTTACTCGGGACTAGCGGGGGACGGGAGACCCAGTACTTC. It encodes CASSLLGTSGGRETQYF. The full variable domain, completed using reference TRBV7-3 and TRBJ2-5, is GAGVSQTPSNKVTEKGKYVELRCDPISGHTALYWYRQSLGQGPEFLIYFQGTGAADDSGLPNDRFFAVRPEGSVSTLKIQRTERGDSAVYLCASSLLGTSGGRETQYFGPGTRLLVL.

On this clone itself: The same CDR3 is also encoded by other DNA sequences in this sample. The J gene is TRBJ2-2, the V gene TRBV5-1; tentatively, D is TRBD1 (5 bases). The V gene lost 1 base and the J gene lost 1 base, with 5 bases spanning the gap. The V gene's germline CDR1 is SGHRS and CDR2 YFSETQ. The CDR3 runs to 14 residues. CDR3 sequence reads: CASSLQGNTGELFF. The CDR3 nucleotides are TGCGCCAGCAGCTTGCAGGGGAACACCGGGGAGCTGTTTTTT.

V is TRBV4-1 and J is TRBJ2-7, with D perhaps TRBD2 (6 bases). This CDR3 is built from 15 residues. V gave up 1 base and J gave up 9 bases, with 19 bases separating them. The germline V gene has CDR1 MGHRA and CDR2 YSYEKL. This CDR3 reads CASSQGRDQPTRQYF. The CDR3 nucleotides are TGCGCCAGCAGCCAAGGGCGGGACCAACCTACGAGGCAGTACTTC.

The chain carries TRBV6-5 and TRBJ1-3; D remains unclear. CDR1 and CDR2 (germline): MNHEY, SVGAGI. The CDR3 contains 14 residues. Deletions cut 5 bases from V and 0 bases from J, with 8 bases between. CDR3 sequence: CASSPNFSGNTIYF. The CDR3 bases are TGTGCCAGCAGTCCCAACTTCTCTGGAAACACCATATATTTT.

Only a few counts were recorded for this clone. The chain has TRBV11-1 and TRBJ1-1; D not resolved. The germline V and J ends were trimmed by 3 bases and 5 bases, with 10 bases remaining between them. The CDR3 contains 13 residues. Germline V CDR1 and CDR2: SGHAT, FQDESV (reference sequence). CDR3 region: CASSLGRGTEAFF. The DNA of the CDR3 is TGTGCCAGCAGCTTGGGAAGAGGGACTGAAGCTTTCTTT.

The chain links TRBV7-9 to TRBJ2-2; 8 nucleotides match TRBD1. J gave up 2 bases and V 2 bases, and 7 bases lay outside the gene matches. Germline CDR1 reads SEHNR; CDR2 reads FQNEAQ (reference sequence). This CDR3 comprises 17 residues. This CDR3 reads CASSLKGRGPNTGELFF. The CDR3 DNA follows: TGTGCCAGCAGCTTAAAAGGCAGGGGGCCCAACACCGGGGAGCTGTTTTTT.

The genes are TRBV27 and TRBJ2-7; a weak D match, TRBD2 (5 bases). The CDR3 covers 14 residues. Per germline, CDR1 MNHEY and CDR2 SMNVEV (reference sequence). Trimming took off 5 bases at V and 3 bases at J, with 14 bases between the two ends. CDR3 DNA: TGTGCCAGCAGTCCGTTCAGCGGCAGCTACGAGCAGTACTTC. This gives the protein CASSPFSGSYEQYF.